The 3 T cell receptor beta chains in this list originate from one sample, sequenced in a study of T cell repertoires in cytomegalovirus infection. TCRdb passed the reads through MiXCR, listing each CDR3 protein once. The table lists approximately 97,000 distinct CDR3 sequences, 15% to 20% of them singletons. Material: PBMCs. These receptors all stem from a human donor in good health (CMV status not recorded). Some clones in this sample may be carry-over from other donors' samples.

CDR3: CASGPQETQYF. DNA for the CDR3: TGTGCCAGCGGCCCACAAGAGACCCAGTACTTC. The chain has TRBV7-2 and TRBJ2-5; no clear D gene. The V gene's germline CDR1 is SGHTA and CDR2 FQGNSA. V was pared by 8 bases and J by 2 bases, with 6 bases between. The length of the CDR3 is 11 residues.

This clonotype has just a few counts. The V call is TRBV20-1, the J call TRBJ2-3, with 9 positions matching TRBD2. The V segment lost 5 bases and the J segment 2 bases; nucleotides outside the gene matches: 8. Per the germline V gene, CDR1 is DFQATT and CDR2 is SNEGSKA (reference sequence). This CDR3 has 15 amino acids. Here the CDR3 DNA reads TGCAGTGCTTTGGATAGCGGGGGACACACAGATACGCAGTATTTT. It is translated as CSALDSGGHTDTQYF.

The rearrangement joins TRBV20-1 to TRBJ1-6; D not certain. Germline V gene lookup returns CDR1 DFQATT and CDR2 SNEGSKA (reference sequence). The CDR3 has 14 amino acids. Between the trimmed V and J ends, which lost 5 bases and 5 bases, there was a span of 13 bases. The CDR3 DNA reads as TGCAGTGCTCCGGACGGCCTTGATAATTCACCCCTCCACTTT. It is translated as CSAPDGLDNSPLHF.